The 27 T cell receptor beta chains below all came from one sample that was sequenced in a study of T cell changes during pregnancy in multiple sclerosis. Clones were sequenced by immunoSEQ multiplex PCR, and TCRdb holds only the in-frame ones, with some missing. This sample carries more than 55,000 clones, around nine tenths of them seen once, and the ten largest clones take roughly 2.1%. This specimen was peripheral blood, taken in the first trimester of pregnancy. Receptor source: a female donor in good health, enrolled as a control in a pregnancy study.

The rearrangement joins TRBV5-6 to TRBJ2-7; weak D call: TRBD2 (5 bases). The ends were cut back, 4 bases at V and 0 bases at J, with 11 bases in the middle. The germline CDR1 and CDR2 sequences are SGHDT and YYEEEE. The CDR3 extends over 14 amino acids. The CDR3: CASSPDFFSYEQYF. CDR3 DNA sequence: TGTGCCAGCAGCCCGGACTTTTTCTCCTACGAGCAGTACTTC.

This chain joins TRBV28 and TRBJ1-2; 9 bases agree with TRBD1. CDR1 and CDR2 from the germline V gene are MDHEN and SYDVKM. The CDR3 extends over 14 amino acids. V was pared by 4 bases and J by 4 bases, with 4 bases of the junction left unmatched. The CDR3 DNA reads TGTGCCAGCAGTTCTACACAGGGGGCCTATGGCTACACCTTC. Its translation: CASSSTQGAYGYTF.

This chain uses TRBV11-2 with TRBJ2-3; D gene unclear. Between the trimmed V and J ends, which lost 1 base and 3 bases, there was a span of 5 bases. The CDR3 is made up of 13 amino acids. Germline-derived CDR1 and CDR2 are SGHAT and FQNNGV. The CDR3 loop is CASSLAGTDTQYF. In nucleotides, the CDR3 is TGTGCCAGCAGCTTAGCGGGTACAGATACGCAGTATTTT.

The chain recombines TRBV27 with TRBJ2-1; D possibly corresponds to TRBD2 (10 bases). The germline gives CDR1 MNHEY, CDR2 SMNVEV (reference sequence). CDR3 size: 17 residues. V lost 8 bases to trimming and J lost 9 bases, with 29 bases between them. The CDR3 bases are TGTGCCAGCTCGGGACAGGGTGGCCTAGCGGGAGAGGCTGAGCAGTTCTTC. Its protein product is CASSGQGGLAGEAEQFF.

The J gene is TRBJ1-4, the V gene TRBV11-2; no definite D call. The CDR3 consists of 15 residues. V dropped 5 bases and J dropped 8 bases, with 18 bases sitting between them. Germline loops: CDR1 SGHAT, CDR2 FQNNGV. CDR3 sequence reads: CASSPTAYLKEKLFF. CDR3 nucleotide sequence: TGTGCCAGCAGCCCCACAGCCTACTTGAAAGAAAAACTGTTTTTT.

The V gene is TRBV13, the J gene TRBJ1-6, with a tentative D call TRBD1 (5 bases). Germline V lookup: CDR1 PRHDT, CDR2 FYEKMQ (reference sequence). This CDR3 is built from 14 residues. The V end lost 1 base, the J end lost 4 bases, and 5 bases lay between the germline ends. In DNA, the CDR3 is TGTGCCAGCAGCTTAGAGGGGTATAATTCACCCCTCCACTTT. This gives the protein CASSLEGYNSPLHF.

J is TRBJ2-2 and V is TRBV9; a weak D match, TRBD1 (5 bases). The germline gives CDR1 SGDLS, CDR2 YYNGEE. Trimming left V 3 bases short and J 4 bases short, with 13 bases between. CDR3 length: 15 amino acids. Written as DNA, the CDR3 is TGTGCCAGCAGCGCAACCCAGGGTCCCACCGGGGAGCTGTTTTTT. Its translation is CASSATQGPTGELFF.

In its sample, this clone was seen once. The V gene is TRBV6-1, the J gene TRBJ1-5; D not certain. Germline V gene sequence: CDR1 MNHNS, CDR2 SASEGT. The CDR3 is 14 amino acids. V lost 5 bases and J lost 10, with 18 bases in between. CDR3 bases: TGTGCCAGCAGTTCTAAGCCGTCCGTAAGTCCCCAGCATTTT. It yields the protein CASSSKPSVSPQHF.

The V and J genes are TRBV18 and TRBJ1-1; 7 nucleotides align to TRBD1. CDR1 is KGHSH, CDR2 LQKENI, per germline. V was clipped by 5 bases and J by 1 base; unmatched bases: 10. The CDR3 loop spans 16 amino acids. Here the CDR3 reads CASSSIRQGTNTEAFF. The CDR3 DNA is TGTGCCAGCTCATCGATACGACAGGGCACGAACACTGAAGCTTTCTTT.

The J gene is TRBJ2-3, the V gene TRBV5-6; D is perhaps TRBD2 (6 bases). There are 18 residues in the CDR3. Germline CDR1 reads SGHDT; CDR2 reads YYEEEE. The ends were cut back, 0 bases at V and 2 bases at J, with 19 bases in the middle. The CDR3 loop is CASSLAGVGDFFTDTQYF. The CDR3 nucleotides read TGTGCCAGCAGCTTGGCGGGGGTCGGGGATTTCTTCACAGATACGCAGTATTTT. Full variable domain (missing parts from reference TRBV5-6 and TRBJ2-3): DAGVTQSPTHLIKTRGQQVTLRCSPKSGHDTVSWYQQALGQGPQFIFQYYEEEERQRGNFPDRFSGHQFPNYSSELNVNALLLGDSALYLCASSLAGVGDFFTDTQYFGPGTRLTVL.

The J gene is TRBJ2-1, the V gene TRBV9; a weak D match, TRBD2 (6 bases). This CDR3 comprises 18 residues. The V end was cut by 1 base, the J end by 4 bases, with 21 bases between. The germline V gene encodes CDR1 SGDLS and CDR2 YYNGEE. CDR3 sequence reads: CASSVHLSGSGLYNEQFF. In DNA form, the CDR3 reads TGTGCCAGCAGCGTACATCTCTCGGGTAGCGGACTATACAATGAGCAGTTCTTC.

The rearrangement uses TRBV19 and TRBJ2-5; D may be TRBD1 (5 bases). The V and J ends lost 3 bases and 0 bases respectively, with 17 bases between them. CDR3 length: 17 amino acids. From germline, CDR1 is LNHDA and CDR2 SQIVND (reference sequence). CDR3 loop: CASSIRPATDYQETQYF. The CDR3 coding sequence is TGTGCCAGTAGTATCCGGCCAGCGACAGACTACCAAGAGACCCAGTACTTC.

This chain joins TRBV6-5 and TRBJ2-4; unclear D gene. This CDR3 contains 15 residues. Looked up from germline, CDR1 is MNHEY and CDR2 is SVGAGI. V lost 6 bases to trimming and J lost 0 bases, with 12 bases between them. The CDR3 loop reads CASRPFYLAKNIQYF. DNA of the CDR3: TGTGCCAGCAGACCCTTCTACCTAGCCAAAAACATTCAGTACTTC.

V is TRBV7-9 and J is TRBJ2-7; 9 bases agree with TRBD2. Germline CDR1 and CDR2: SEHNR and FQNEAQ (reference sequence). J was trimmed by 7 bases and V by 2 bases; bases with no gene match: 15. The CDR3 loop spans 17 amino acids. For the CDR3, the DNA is TGTGCCAGCAGCTTACTGCCCTCGCGGGAGGGTACGGGGGAGCAGTACTTC. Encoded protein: CASSLLPSREGTGEQYF. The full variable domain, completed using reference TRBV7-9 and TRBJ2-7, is DTGVSQNPRHKITKRGQNVTFRCDPISEHNRLYWYRQTLGQGPEFLTYFQNEAQLEKSRLLSDRFSAERPKGSFSTLEIQRTEQGDSAMYLCASSLLPSREGTGEQYFGPGTRLTVT.

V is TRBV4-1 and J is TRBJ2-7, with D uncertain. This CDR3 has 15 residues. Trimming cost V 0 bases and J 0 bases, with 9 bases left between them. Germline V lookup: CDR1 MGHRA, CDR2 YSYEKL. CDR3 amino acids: CASSQESRVSYEQYF. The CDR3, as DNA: TGCGCCAGCAGCCAAGAAAGCCGGGTCTCCTACGAGCAGTACTTC.

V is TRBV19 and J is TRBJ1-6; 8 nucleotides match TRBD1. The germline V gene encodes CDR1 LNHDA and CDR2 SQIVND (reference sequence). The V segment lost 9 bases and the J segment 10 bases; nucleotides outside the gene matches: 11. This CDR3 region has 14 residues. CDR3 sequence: CASQSTGVESPLHF. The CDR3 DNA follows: TGTGCCAGCCAATCGACAGGGGTAGAATCACCCCTCCACTTT.

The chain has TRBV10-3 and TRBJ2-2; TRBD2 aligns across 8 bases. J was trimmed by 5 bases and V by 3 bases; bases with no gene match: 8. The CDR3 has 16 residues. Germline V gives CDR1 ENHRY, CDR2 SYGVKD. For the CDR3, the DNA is TGTGCCATCAGTGATCTGAGGCGGGAGGAAACCGGGGAGCTGTTTTTT. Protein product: CAISDLRREETGELFF.

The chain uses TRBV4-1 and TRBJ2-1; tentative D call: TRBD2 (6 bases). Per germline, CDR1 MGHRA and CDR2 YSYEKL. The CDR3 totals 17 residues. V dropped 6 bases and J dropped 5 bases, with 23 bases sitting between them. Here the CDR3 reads CASRLLGRGRKNNEQFF. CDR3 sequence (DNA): TGCGCCAGCAGGCTTCTAGGGCGTGGGAGGAAGAACAATGAGCAGTTCTTC.

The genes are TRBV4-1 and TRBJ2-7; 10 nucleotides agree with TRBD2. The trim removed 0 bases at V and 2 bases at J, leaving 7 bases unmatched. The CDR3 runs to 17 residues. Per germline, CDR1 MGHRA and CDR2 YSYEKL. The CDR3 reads CASSQDISGRGPYEQYF. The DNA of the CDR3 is TGCGCCAGCAGCCAAGATATAAGCGGGAGGGGACCCTACGAGCAGTACTTC.

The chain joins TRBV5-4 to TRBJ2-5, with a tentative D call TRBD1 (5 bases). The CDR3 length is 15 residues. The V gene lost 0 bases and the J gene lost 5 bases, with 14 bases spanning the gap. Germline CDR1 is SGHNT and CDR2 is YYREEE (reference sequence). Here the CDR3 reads CASSLVSDSTETQYF. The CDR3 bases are TGTGCCAGCAGCTTGGTATCCGACAGTACGGAGACCCAGTACTTC.

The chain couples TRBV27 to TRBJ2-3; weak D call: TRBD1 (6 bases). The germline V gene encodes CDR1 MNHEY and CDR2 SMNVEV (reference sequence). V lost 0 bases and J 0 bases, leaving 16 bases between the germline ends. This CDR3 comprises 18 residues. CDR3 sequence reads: CASSLSPSPGVSTDTQYF. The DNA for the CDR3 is TGTGCCAGCAGTTTATCACCCAGCCCAGGGGTTAGCACAGATACGCAGTATTTT.

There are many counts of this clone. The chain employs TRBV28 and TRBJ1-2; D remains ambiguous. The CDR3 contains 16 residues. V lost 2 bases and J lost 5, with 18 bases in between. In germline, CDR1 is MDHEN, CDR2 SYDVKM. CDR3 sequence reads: CASSLRRWGVDYGYTF. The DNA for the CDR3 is TGTGCCAGCAGTTTACGGAGGTGGGGAGTTGATTATGGCTACACCTTC.

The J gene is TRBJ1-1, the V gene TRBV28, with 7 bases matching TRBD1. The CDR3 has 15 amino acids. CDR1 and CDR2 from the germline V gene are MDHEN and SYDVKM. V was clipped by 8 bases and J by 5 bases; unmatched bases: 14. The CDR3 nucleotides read TGTGCCAGCGGGACAGACGGCGGAGAATGGACTGAAGCTTTCTTT. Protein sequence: CASGTDGGEWTEAFF.

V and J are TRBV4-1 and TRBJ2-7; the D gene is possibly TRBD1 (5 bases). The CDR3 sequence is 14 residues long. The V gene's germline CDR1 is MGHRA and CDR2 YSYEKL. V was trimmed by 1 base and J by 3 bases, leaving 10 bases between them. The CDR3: CASSQVGRFYEQYF. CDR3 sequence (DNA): TGCGCCAGCAGCCAAGTGGGGCGGTTCTACGAGCAGTACTTC.

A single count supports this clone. The CDR3 region is CASSHQGEWNEKLFF. The CDR3 bases are TGTGCCAGCAGCCATCAGGGTGAATGGAATGAAAAACTGTTTTTT. The V and J genes are TRBV25-1 and TRBJ1-4; tentative D call: TRBD1 (5 bases). The CDR3 covers 15 residues. In germline, CDR1 is MGHDK, CDR2 SYGVNS. Trimming cost V 6 bases and J 5 bases, with 16 bases left between them.

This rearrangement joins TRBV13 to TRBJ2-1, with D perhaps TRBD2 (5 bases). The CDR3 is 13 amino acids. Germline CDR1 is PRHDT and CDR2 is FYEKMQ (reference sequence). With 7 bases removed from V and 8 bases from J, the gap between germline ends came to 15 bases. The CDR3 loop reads CASTHGIEDEQFF. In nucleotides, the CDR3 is TGTGCCAGCACCCACGGGATTGAAGATGAGCAGTTCTTC.

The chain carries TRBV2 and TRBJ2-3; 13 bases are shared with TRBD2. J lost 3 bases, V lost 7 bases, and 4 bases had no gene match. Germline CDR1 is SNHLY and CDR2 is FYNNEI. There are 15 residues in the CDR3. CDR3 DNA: TGTGCCAGCAAAGGACTAGCGGGGGTGACAGATACGCAGTATTTT. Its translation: CASKGLAGVTDTQYF.